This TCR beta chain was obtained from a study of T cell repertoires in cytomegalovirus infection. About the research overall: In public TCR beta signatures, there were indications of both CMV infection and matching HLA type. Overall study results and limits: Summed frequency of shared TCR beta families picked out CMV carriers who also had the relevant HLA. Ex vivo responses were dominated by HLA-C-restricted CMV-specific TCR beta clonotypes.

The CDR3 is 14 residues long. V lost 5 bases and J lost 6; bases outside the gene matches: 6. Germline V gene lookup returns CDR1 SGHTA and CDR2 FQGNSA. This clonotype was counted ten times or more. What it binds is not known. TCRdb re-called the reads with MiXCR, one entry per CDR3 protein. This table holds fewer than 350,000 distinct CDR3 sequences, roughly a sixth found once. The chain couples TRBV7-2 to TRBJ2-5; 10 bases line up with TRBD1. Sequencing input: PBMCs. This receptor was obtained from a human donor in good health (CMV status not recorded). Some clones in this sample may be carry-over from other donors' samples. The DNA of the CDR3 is TGTGCCAGCAGCACAGGGACAGGGGCTAAGACCCAGTACTTC. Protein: CASSTGTGAKTQYF.